The 2 T cell receptor beta chains reported below all come from one sample, sequenced in a study of Graves' ophthalmopathy and Graves' hyperthyroidism. The authors amplified TCR beta CDR3 regions from RNA transcripts. HTBI-primed first-round RT-PCR preceded second-round multiplex PCR. One entry per CDR3 protein, called by TCRdb with MiXCR from the multiplex PCR reads. The table records 350,000 to 450,000 distinct CDR3 sequences, approximately 21% of them present only once. Sequencing input: peripheral blood. These receptors all stem from a woman between 18 and 29 years old with stable Graves' hyperthyroidism.

The sample holds many counts of this clonotype. The rearrangement joins TRBV7-8 to TRBJ2-5; 8 positions agree with TRBD2. The CDR3 has 16 amino acids. Germline CDR1 is SGHVS and CDR2 is FQNEAQ. J gave up 6 bases and V 5 bases, and 14 bases lay outside the gene matches. The CDR3 sequence: CASSPARVAGFKTQYF. CDR3 sequence (DNA): TGTGCCAGCAGCCCCGCCCGGGTAGCGGGATTCAAGACCCAGTACTTC.

As to this clonotype: Here the CDR3 omits its conserved ending phenylalanine or tryptophan, so a read error is the likely source. V and J are TRBV3-1 and TRBJ1-1; 8 bases agree with TRBD1. V shed 3 bases and J 0 bases; nucleotides not matched to a gene: 3. The CDR3 runs 15 residues. Looked up from germline, CDR1 is LGHDT and CDR2 is YNNKEL (reference sequence). This CDR3 reads CASSQGQVLNTEAFV. The CDR3 DNA reads as TGTGCCAGCAGCCAGGGACAGGTCCTGAACACTGAAGCTTTCGTT.